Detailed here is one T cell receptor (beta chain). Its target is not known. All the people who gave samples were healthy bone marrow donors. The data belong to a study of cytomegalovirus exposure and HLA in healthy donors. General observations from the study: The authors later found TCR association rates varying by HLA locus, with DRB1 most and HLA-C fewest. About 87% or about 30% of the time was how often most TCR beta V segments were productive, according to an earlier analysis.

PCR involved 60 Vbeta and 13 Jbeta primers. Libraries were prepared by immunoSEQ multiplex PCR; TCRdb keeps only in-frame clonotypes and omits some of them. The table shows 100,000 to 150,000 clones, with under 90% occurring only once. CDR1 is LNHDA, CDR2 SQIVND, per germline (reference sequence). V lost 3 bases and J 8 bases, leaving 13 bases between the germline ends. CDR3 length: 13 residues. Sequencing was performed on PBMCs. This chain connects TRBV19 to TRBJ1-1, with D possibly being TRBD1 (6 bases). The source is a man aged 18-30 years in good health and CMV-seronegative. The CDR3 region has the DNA TGTGCCAGTAGTATGGCCAGGGGTGCCGAAGCTTTCTTT. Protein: CASSMARGAEAFF.